A selection of T cell receptor beta chains follows, all from one sample in a study of shared clonotypes between healthy human individuals. Profiled with immunoSEQ multiplex PCR; TCRdb holds only in-frame clones, not every one. The sample lists 1.6 million or so clones; roughly 96% were seen once. Input material: naive CD4+ T cells sorted from blood. The origin of the receptors is a man younger than 45 in good health. Each CDR3 is given with its conserved first and last residue. A D gene is named only where the DNA matches it firmly.

j_call: TRBJ1-4; cdr3_length: 14; v_call: TRBV27; d_call: NA; cdr3_nt: TGTGCCAGCAGTCCCGCCGGGGTGGATGAAAAACTGTTTTTT; cdr3_aa: CASSPAGVDEKLFF
j_call: TRBJ1-1; cdr3_length: 15; v_call: TRBV25-1; d_call: NA; cdr3_nt: TGTGCCAGCTCGACACCGGGGCTGTTGGACACTGAAGCTTTCTTT; cdr3_aa: CASSTPGLLDTEAFF
j_call: TRBJ2-2; cdr3_length: 15; v_call: TRBV9; d_call: TRBD2; cdr3_nt: TGTGCCAGCAGCGTAGACCGGGAGGGCGTCGGGGAGCTGTTTTTT; cdr3_aa: CASSVDREGVGELFF
j_call: TRBJ2-7; cdr3_length: 12; v_call: TRBV28; d_call: NA; cdr3_nt: TGTGCCTCAGCGGGCAGCATTTACGAGCAGTACTTC; cdr3_aa: CASAGSIYEQYF
j_call: TRBJ1-5; cdr3_length: 16; v_call: TRBV19; d_call: TRBD1; cdr3_nt: TGTGCCAGTGGCCGATCGACAGGGGCCCGGCATCAGCCCCAGCATTTT; cdr3_aa: CASGRSTGARHQPQHF
j_call: TRBJ2-1; cdr3_length: 15; v_call: TRBV6-1; d_call: TRBD2; cdr3_nt: TGTGCCAGCTCCCCAGGGCTAGCGGGAGCCAATGAGCAGTTCTTC; cdr3_aa: CASSPGLAGANEQFF
j_call: TRBJ1-1; cdr3_length: 15; v_call: TRBV19; d_call: NA; cdr3_nt: TGTGCCAGTAGTATACAGGGAGTCGTGAGAACTGAAGCTTTCTTT; cdr3_aa: CASSIQGVVRTEAFF
j_call: TRBJ2-3; cdr3_length: 16; v_call: TRBV21-1; d_call: NA; cdr3_nt: TGTGCCAGCAGCAAACCTAGCGGGAGTTCGTCAGATACGCAGTATTTT; cdr3_aa: CASSKPSGSSSDTQYF
j_call: TRBJ2-5; cdr3_length: 12; v_call: TRBV29-1; d_call: NA; cdr3_nt: TGCAGCGTTGTGGAGGGTGTGGAGACCCAGTACTTC; cdr3_aa: CSVVEGVETQYF
j_call: TRBJ2-7; cdr3_length: 15; v_call: TRBV5-1; d_call: NA; cdr3_nt: TGCGCCAGCAGCTTGGTGTTGACATCCGAGTACGAGCAGTACTTC; cdr3_aa: CASSLVLTSEYEQYF
j_call: TRBJ2-2; cdr3_length: 17; v_call: TRBV7-8; d_call: TRBD2; cdr3_nt: TGTGCCAGCAGCAGACTAGCGAACTTGAAAAACACCGGGGAGCTGTTTTTT; cdr3_aa: CASSRLANLKNTGELFF
j_call: TRBJ2-1; cdr3_length: 15; v_call: TRBV29-1; d_call: TRBD1; cdr3_nt: TGCAGCGGAACAACCGGGACAGGGATTTACAATGAGCAGTTCTTC; cdr3_aa: CSGTTGTGIYNEQFF